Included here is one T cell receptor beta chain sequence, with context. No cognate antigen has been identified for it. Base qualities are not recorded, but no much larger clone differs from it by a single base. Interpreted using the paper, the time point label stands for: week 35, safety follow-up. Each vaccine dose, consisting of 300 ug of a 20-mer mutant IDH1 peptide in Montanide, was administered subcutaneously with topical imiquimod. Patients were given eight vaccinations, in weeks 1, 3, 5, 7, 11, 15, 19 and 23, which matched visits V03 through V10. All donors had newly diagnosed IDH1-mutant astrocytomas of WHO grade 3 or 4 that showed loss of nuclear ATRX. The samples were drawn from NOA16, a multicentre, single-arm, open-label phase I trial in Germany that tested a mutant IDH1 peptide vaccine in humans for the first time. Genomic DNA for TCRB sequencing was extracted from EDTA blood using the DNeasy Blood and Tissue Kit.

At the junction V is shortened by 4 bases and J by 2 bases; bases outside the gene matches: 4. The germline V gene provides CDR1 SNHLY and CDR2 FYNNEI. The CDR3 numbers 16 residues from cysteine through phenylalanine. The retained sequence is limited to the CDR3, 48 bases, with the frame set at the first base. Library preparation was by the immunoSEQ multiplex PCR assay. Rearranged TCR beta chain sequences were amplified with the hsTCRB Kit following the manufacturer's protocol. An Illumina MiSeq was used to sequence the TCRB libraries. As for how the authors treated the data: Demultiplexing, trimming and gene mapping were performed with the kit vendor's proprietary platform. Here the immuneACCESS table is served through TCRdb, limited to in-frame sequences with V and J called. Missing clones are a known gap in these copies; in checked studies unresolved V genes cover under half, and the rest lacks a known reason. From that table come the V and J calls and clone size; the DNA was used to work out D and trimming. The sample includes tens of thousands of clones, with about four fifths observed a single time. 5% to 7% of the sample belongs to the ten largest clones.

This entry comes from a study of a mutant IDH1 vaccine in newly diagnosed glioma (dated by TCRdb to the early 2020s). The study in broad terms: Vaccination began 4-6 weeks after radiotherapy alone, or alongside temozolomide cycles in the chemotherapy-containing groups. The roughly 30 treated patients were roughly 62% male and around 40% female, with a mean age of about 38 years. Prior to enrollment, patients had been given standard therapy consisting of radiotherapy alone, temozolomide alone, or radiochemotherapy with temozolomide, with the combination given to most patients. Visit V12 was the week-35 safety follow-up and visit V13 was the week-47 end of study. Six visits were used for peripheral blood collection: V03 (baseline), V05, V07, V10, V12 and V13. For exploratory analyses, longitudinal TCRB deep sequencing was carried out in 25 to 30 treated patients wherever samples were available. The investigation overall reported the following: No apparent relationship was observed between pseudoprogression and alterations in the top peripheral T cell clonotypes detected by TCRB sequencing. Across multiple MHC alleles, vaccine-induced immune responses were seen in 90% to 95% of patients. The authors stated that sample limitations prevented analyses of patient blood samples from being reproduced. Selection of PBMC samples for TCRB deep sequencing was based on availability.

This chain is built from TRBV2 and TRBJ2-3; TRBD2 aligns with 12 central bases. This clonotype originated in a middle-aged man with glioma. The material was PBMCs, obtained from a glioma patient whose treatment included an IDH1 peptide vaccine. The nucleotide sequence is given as TGTGCCAGCAGTGTTGGACTAGCGGGGCTCACAGATACGCAGTATTTT. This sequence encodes CASSVGLAGLTDTQYF.